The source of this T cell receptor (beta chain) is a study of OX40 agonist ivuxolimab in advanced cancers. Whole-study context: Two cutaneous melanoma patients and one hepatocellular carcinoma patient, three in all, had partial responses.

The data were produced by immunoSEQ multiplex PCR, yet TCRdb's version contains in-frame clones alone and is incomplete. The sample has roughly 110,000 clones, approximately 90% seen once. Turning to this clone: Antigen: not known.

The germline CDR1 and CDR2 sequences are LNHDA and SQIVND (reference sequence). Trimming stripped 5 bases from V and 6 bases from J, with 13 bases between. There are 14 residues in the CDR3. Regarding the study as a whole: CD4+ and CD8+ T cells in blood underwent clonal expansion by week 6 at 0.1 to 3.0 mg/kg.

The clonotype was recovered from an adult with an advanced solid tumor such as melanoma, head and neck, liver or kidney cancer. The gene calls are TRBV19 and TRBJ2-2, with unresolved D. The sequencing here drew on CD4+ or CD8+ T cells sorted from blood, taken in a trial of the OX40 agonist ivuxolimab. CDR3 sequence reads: CASSRGAGAGELFF. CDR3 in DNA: TGTGCCAGTAGTCGCGGCGCTGGGGCCGGGGAGCTGTTTTTT.